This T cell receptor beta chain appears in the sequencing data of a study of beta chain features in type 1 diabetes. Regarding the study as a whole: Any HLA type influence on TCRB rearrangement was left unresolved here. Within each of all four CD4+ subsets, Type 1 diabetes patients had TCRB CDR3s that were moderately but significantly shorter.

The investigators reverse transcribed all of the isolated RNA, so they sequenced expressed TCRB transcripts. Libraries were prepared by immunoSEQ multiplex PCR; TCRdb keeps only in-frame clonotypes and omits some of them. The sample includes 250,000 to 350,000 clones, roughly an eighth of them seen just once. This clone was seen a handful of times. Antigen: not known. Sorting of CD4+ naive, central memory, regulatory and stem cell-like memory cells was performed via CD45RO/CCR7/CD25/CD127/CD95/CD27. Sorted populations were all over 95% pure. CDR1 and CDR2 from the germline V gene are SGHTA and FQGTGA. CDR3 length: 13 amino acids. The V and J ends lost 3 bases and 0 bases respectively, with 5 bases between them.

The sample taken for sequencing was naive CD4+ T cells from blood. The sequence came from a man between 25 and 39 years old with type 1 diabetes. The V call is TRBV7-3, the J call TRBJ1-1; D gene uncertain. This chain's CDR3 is CASSFQMNTEAFF. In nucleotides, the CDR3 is TGTGCCAGCAGCTTCCAGATGAACACTGAAGCTTTCTTT.